This entry lists 17 T cell receptor beta chains sequenced from one sample in a study of regulatory T cells in long-lasting Graves disease. The authors built TCR beta libraries using iRepertoire HTBI primers and Arm-PCR of CDR3 regions. TCRdb re-analysed the multiplex PCR reads in MiXCR, keeping a single row per CDR3 protein. The data hold under 450,000 distinct CDR3 sequences, with around a quarter observed a single time. Time point indicated: persistent/refractory GD, antithyroid drugs over 5 years with positive TRAb. Preparation of the TCR library used RNA extracted from PBMCs. Material: peripheral blood mononuclear cells (PBMCs), obtained when the disease was refractory, from a patient treated with antithyroid drugs. These receptors all stem from a female donor with Graves disease.

This clonotype was recorded a few times. Germline is not matched at one junction end, which may reflect a read error. The chain carries TRBV6-4 and TRBJ1-1, with 8 bases identical to TRBD1. Germline-derived CDR1 and CDR2 are MRHNA and SNTAGT. This CDR3 is 14 amino acids long. The CDR3 loop reads CASSVTQGDTEALF. Written as DNA, the CDR3 is TGTGCCAGCAGTGTGACACAGGGGGACACTGAAGCTCTCTTT.

V usage is TRBV2 and J usage is TRBJ2-7, with D perhaps TRBD1 (6 bases). The CDR3 contains 15 residues. V was clipped by 5 bases and J by 3 bases, with 17 bases between them. CDR1 is SNHLY and CDR2 is FYNNEI in the germline V gene. The DNA of the CDR3 is TGTGCCAGCAGTAGGAGCGTTACAGGGAGCTACGAGCAGTACTTC. It codes for CASSRSVTGSYEQYF.

This clonotype was observed a few times. The gene calls are TRBV20-1 and TRBJ1-5; D is undetermined. Deletions cut 1 base from V and 5 bases from J, with 9 bases between. The CDR3 runs to 13 residues. Per germline, CDR1 DFQATT and CDR2 SNEGSKA (reference sequence). Written as DNA, the CDR3 is TGCAGTGCTAGAGTTGGCGTCGATCAGCCCCAGCATTTT. It is translated as CSARVGVDQPQHF.

This clonotype was detected ten times or more. This chain links TRBV24-1 with TRBJ1-5; TRBD1 aligns across 7 bases. V dropped 4 bases and J dropped 0; count of bases not matched to a gene: 8. The CDR3 is 17 amino acids. The germline gives CDR1 KGHDR, CDR2 SFDVKD. CDR3 residues: CATSDPRTGYSNQPQHF. Here the CDR3 DNA reads TGTGCCACCAGTGACCCTCGGACAGGCTATAGCAATCAGCCCCAGCATTTT.

This clonotype was seen ten or more times. The chain carries TRBV6-2 or TRBV6-3 and TRBJ1-2; D call uncertain. V lost 6 bases and J lost 0, with 5 bases in between. Germline values: CDR1 MNHEY, CDR2 SVGEGT. This CDR3 has 12 amino acids. The CDR3 sequence is CASSNANYGYTF. The CDR3 bases are TGTGCCAGCAGCAATGCTAACTATGGCTACACCTTC.

This clonotype showed up many times. The CDR3 coding sequence is TGTGCCAGCAGTTTGTTGGCTAGCGGGAAAAACATTCAGTACTTC. This encodes CASSLLASGKNIQYF. V usage is TRBV28 and J usage is TRBJ2-4, with 8 bases lining up with TRBD2. With V trimmed by 3 bases and J by 4 bases, 5 bases remained unmatched. CDR3 size: 15 residues. Germline CDR1 MDHEN, CDR2 SYDVKM.

This clonotype was seen a few times. The CDR3 nucleotides read TGCGCCAGCAGCTTGGGAACTAGCGCCTCCTACGAGCAGTACTTC. This sequence encodes CASSLGTSASYEQYF. The chain is built from TRBV5-1 and TRBJ2-7, with TRBD2 matching 7 bases. Germline lookup yields CDR1 SGHRS and CDR2 YFSETQ. V was clipped by 0 bases and J by 0 bases; unmatched bases: 3. The CDR3 runs 15 residues.

At least ten counts were recorded for this clonotype. V and J are TRBV6-1 and TRBJ2-5, with D possibly being TRBD1 (6 bases). V dropped 6 bases and J dropped 2 bases, with 13 bases sitting between them. Germline CDR1 MNHNS, CDR2 SASEGT. The CDR3 contains 14 residues. CDR3 nucleotide sequence: TGTGCCAGCAGCCCAGGGACAACGCAAGAGACCCAGTACTTC. Translated: CASSPGTTQETQYF.

This clonotype was seen many times. V is TRBV20-1 and J is TRBJ1-6; a possible D gene is TRBD1 (5 bases). Trimming took off 6 bases at V and 2 bases at J, with 14 bases between the two ends. This CDR3 has 15 amino acids. From germline, CDR1 is DFQATT and CDR2 SNEGSKA (reference sequence). The CDR3 region has the DNA TGCAGTGCGGGCCAGGGTGGAGCCTATAATTCACCCCTCCACTTT. Its protein product is CSAGQGGAYNSPLHF.

The chain carries TRBV10-3 and TRBJ1-2; no firm D call. The V and J ends lost 2 bases and 5 bases respectively, with 12 bases between them. The CDR3 totals 14 residues. Germline V gene sequence: CDR1 ENHRY, CDR2 SYGVKD. The CDR3 spells CAISETSGRYGYTF. DNA for the CDR3: TGTGCCATCAGTGAGACCTCCGGACGGTATGGCTACACCTTC.

In its sample, this clonotype was seen many times. V gene TRBV28 combines with J gene TRBJ2-7, with TRBD1 matching over 9 bases. The CDR3 covers 16 residues. The junction had 11 bases not matched to a gene; V was cut back by 4 bases and J by 4 bases. The V gene's germline CDR1 is MDHEN and CDR2 SYDVKM. The CDR3 is CASSSAGDRARYEQYF. DNA of the CDR3: TGTGCCAGCAGTTCCGCGGGGGACAGGGCGCGATACGAGCAGTACTTC.

This clonotype was counted many times. The V and J genes are TRBV6-2 or TRBV6-3 and TRBJ1-1; D perhaps matches TRBD1 (6 bases). CDR3 size: 18 residues. The germline V gene has CDR1 MNHEY and CDR2 SVGEGT. V was clipped by 4 bases and J by 0 bases, with 21 bases between them. In DNA form, the CDR3 reads TGTGCCAGCAGTTCTATCCGGGACACCCTATTTATGAACACTGAAGCTTTCTTT. Translated: CASSSIRDTLFMNTEAFF.

The gene calls are TRBV6-5 and TRBJ2-5; D not resolved. This CDR3 contains 13 residues. V lost 6 bases and J 5 bases, leaving 13 bases between the germline ends. CDR1 is MNHEY and CDR2 is SVGAGI in the germline V gene. CDR3 protein: CASSLLLWETQYF. The CDR3 nucleotides read TGTGCCAGCAGCCTACTCCTCTGGGAGACCCAGTACTTC.

The chain is built from TRBV7-2 and TRBJ1-1; D is unresolved. CDR1 and CDR2 from the germline V gene are SGHTA and FQGNSA. With 3 bases removed from V and 5 bases from J, the gap between germline ends came to 10 bases. CDR3 length: 13 residues. The CDR3, as DNA: TGTGCCAGCAGCTTTCCGAGGGAAACTGAAGCTTTCTTT. This encodes CASSFPRETEAFF.

This clonotype was seen more than once but under ten times. A single base separates this from a much larger clone, so it may be a read error. This chain connects TRBV28 to TRBJ2-5; 11 bases map to TRBD1. Germline assignment: CDR1 MDHEN and CDR2 SYDVKM. This CDR3 spans 14 amino acids. The CDR3 is CASSLDRGQGTQYF. For the CDR3, the DNA is TGTGCCAGCAGTCTGGACAGGGGGCAAGGGACCCAGTACTTC.

At least ten counts were recorded for this clonotype. V and J are TRBV28 and TRBJ1-6, with D perhaps matching TRBD1 (5 bases). V lost 6 bases and J 7 bases, leaving 13 bases between the germline ends. This CDR3 spans 14 amino acids. Germline V gene data show CDR1 as MDHEN and CDR2 as SYDVKM. CDR3 nucleotide sequence: TGTGCCAGCAGCCGAATTGGGGCCAATTCACCCCTCCACTTT. Translation gives CASSRIGANSPLHF.

The chain carries TRBV19 and TRBJ1-5, with 7 bases aligning to TRBD1. This CDR3 has 16 residues. J was trimmed by 7 bases and V by 6 bases; bases with no gene match: 15. Germline loops: CDR1 LNHDA, CDR2 SQIVND (reference sequence). As DNA, the CDR3 is TGTGCCAGTAGCAGCAGGGTAAGGGGGCGTTGGCAGCCCCAGCATTTT. This translates into CASSSRVRGRWQPQHF. Supplemented by reference TRBV19 and TRBJ1-5, the full variable domain reads DGGITQSPKYLFRKEGQNVTLSCEQNLNHDAMYWYRQDPGQGLRLIYYSQIVNDFQKGDIAEGYSVSREKKESFPLTVTSAQKNPTAFYLCASSSRVRGRWQPQHFGDGTRLSIL.